This T cell receptor (beta chain) was identified in a study of blood T cell repertoires in COVID-19. Study-wide background: Italy, Spain and the United States were the sources of the convalescent and acute COVID-19 samples. PBMCs, B-cell-depleted T cells, or T cells were the source of the cDNA or gDNA that made up the material.

Authors' analysis steps: By means of reference gene primer amplification, nucleated cell counts were estimated. TCRdb's table, derived via immunoSEQ multiplex PCR, lists solely in-frame clones and lacks some. V, J and clone size were drawn from that table, and D and trimming were deduced from the DNA. This table holds about 270,000 clones, more than 75% found once. This CDR3 contains 15 residues. V lost 5 bases and J lost 1, with 15 bases in between. In germline, CDR1 is SEHNR, CDR2 FQNEAQ (reference sequence). This sequence joins TRBV7-9 and TRBJ2-7, with TRBD2 as a possible D gene (5 bases). This sequence originates from a man aged 40-55 years who had recovered from COVID-19. The sample was peripheral blood. CDR3 DNA: TGTGCCAGCAGCGTAGGACTTGGCACATCCTACGAGCAGTACTTC. Encoded protein: CASSVGLGTSYEQYF.